Listed below are T cell receptor beta chains from one sample, sequenced in a study of shared clonotypes between healthy human individuals. The method was immunoSEQ multiplex PCR; TCRdb's version includes in-frame clones alone and lacks a portion of them. The data show roughly 2.1 million clones, 85% to 95% seen once. The sequencing input was naive CD8+ T cells from PBMCs. The receptors were gathered from a man in his late teens or twenties in good health. Some clones in this sample may be carry-over from other donors' samples. Both conserved end residues are part of each CDR3. The D gene is left open where the match is weak. Clone size is stated in some rows and not others, as once, few, many or a class when expanded.

CDR3 DNA: TGCGCCAGCAGCCAAGAGACTAGCGGGAGAGGCAATGAGCAGTTCTTC
CDR3 protein: CASSQETSGRGNEQFF
J gene: TRBJ2-1
clone size: NA
V gene: TRBV4-1
D gene: TRBD2

CDR3 DNA: TGCGCCAGCAAAAAACCGACTAGCGGGAGTTGTATTGGGTCCGAGACCCAGTACTTC
CDR3 protein: CASKKPTSGSCIGSETQYF
J gene: TRBJ2-5
clone size: NA
V gene: TRBV10-1
D gene: TRBD2

CDR3 DNA: TGTGCCAGCAGCCCCTGGGTGGCAGGCGGCAACTATGGCTACACCTTC
CDR3 protein: CASSPWVAGGNYGYTF
J gene: TRBJ1-2
clone size: NA
V gene: TRBV25-1
D gene: NA

CDR3 DNA: TGTGCCAGCAGCTATACCATTAGCTACACAGATACGCAGTATTTT
CDR3 protein: CASSYTISYTDTQYF
J gene: TRBJ2-3
clone size: NA
V gene: TRBV7-2
D gene: NA

CDR3 DNA: TGTGCCAGCAGACCTTCGCCGGGGATGGGTGAAAAACTGTTTTTT
CDR3 protein: CASRPSPGMGEKLFF
J gene: TRBJ1-4
clone size: NA
V gene: TRBV27
D gene: NA

CDR3 DNA: TGTGCCAGCAGCGTAGCGGCGGGAGTAGATACGCAGTATTTT
CDR3 protein: CASSVAAGVDTQYF
J gene: TRBJ2-3
clone size: NA
V gene: TRBV9
D gene: TRBD2

CDR3 DNA: TGTGCCAGCAGCTTTGGTAGGGGTGAGCAGTTCTTC
CDR3 protein: CASSFGRGEQFF
J gene: TRBJ2-1
clone size: NA
V gene: TRBV7-2
D gene: NA

CDR3 DNA: TGTGCCAGCAGTGGCGGGCTCCTAGGCAGCAATCAGCCCCAGCATTTT
CDR3 protein: CASSGGLLGSNQPQHF
J gene: TRBJ1-5
clone size: NA
V gene: TRBV2
D gene: NA

CDR3 DNA: TGCGCCAGCAGCCAAGGTCCCGACTACGAGCAGTACTTC
CDR3 protein: CASSQGPDYEQYF
J gene: TRBJ2-7
clone size: NA
V gene: TRBV4-1
D gene: NA

CDR3 DNA: TGTGCCAGCACGAGAGCGGGAGGGGGCACAGTTACGCAGTATTTT
CDR3 protein: CASTRAGGGTVTQYF
J gene: TRBJ2-3
clone size: NA
V gene: TRBV9
D gene: TRBD2

CDR3 DNA: TGCGCCAGCAGCCAAGATGAACTAGCGGGACATTACAATGAGCAGTTCTTC
CDR3 protein: CASSQDELAGHYNEQFF
J gene: TRBJ2-1
clone size: NA
V gene: TRBV4-1
D gene: TRBD2

CDR3 DNA: TGTGCCAGCAGTCTCCTCCCCCCGGGACAGGGAGGCACTGAAGCTTTCTTT
CDR3 protein: CASSLLPPGQGGTEAFF
J gene: TRBJ1-1
clone size: NA
V gene: TRBV27
D gene: TRBD1

CDR3 DNA: TGTGCCAGCAGCCAAGCTGGTTTAGCGGGAGGAAATGACAATGAGCAGTTCTTC
CDR3 protein: CASSQAGLAGGNDNEQFF
J gene: TRBJ2-1
clone size: NA
V gene: TRBV4-2
D gene: TRBD2

CDR3 DNA: TGTGCCAGCAGTTTAGGGGTTTACACTGAAGCTTTCTTT
CDR3 protein: CASSLGVYTEAFF
J gene: TRBJ1-1
clone size: NA
V gene: TRBV27
D gene: NA

CDR3 DNA: TGTGCCAGCAGTGAATATAGTCCTCGTGGGACTAATGAAAAACTGTTTTTT
CDR3 protein: CASSEYSPRGTNEKLFF
J gene: TRBJ1-4
clone size: once
V gene: TRBV25-1
D gene: NA

CDR3 DNA: TGTGCCAGCAGTGAATTAAGGGGACGGAGCAACAATGAGCAGTTCTTC
CDR3 protein: CASSELRGRSNNEQFF
J gene: TRBJ2-1
clone size: NA
V gene: TRBV6-1
D gene: NA

CDR3 DNA: TGTGCCAGCACCCTATCCCCTTTCGGACAGGCGGGGCCCAACAATGAGCAGTTCTTC
CDR3 protein: CASTLSPFGQAGPNNEQFF
J gene: TRBJ2-1
clone size: NA
V gene: TRBV7-9
D gene: NA

CDR3 DNA: TGTGCCAGCAGTTTTCTAGCGGGAGGCACCTACGAGCAGTACTTC
CDR3 protein: CASSFLAGGTYEQYF
J gene: TRBJ2-7
clone size: NA
V gene: TRBV27
D gene: TRBD2

CDR3 DNA: TGTGCCAGCAGTGCCAGGGAGAGCTACGAGCAGTACTTC
CDR3 protein: CASSARESYEQYF
J gene: TRBJ2-7
clone size: NA
V gene: TRBV2
D gene: NA

CDR3 DNA: TGTGCCAGCAGCGCCTCAGGGGTGGGGGCCACTGAAGCTTTCTTT
CDR3 protein: CASSASGVGATEAFF
J gene: TRBJ1-1
clone size: NA
V gene: TRBV9
D gene: NA

CDR3 DNA: TGTGCCAGCAGCGTAGAAATGACAGGGGGTTACTATGGCTACACCTTC
CDR3 protein: CASSVEMTGGYYGYTF
J gene: TRBJ1-2
clone size: NA
V gene: TRBV9
D gene: TRBD1

CDR3 DNA: TGTGCCAGCACCCTTTGGGGAGGGCCCTCTGGAAACACCATATATTTT
CDR3 protein: CASTLWGGPSGNTIYF
J gene: TRBJ1-3
clone size: NA
V gene: TRBV11-2
D gene: NA

CDR3 DNA: TGTGCCAGTGGAACAGATACGCAGTATTTT
CDR3 protein: CASGTDTQYF
J gene: TRBJ2-3
clone size: NA
V gene: TRBV7-9
D gene: NA

CDR3 DNA: TGTGCCAGCAGTGCTCGTTGGACAGGGAGGACGTACGAGCAGTACTTC
CDR3 protein: CASSARWTGRTYEQYF
J gene: TRBJ2-7
clone size: NA
V gene: TRBV28
D gene: TRBD1

CDR3 DNA: TGCAGCGCCTCAATCACTAGCGGGAGAGGAGATACGCAGTATTTT
CDR3 protein: CSASITSGRGDTQYF
J gene: TRBJ2-3
clone size: NA
V gene: TRBV29-1
D gene: TRBD2

CDR3 DNA: TGTGCCAGCAGCGAGTCAGGGACTAGCGGGGGTCAGGACCAGTACTTC
CDR3 protein: CASSESGTSGGQDQYF
J gene: TRBJ2-5
clone size: once
V gene: TRBV9
D gene: TRBD2

CDR3 DNA: TGTGCCAGCAGCTTAGGGACGGCAAATAGCAATCAGCCCCAGCATTTT
CDR3 protein: CASSLGTANSNQPQHF
J gene: TRBJ1-5
clone size: NA
V gene: TRBV7-2
D gene: NA

CDR3 DNA: TGTGCCACCAGCAGAGATGGGGGGATCACAGATACGCAGTATTTT
CDR3 protein: CATSRDGGITDTQYF
J gene: TRBJ2-3
clone size: NA
V gene: TRBV15
D gene: NA

CDR3 DNA: TGCAGCGTTCGAGGGACTAGCGGGGGTCCTAGGGACAATGAGCAGTTCTTC
CDR3 protein: CSVRGTSGGPRDNEQFF
J gene: TRBJ2-1
clone size: NA
V gene: TRBV29-1
D gene: TRBD2

CDR3 DNA: TGTGCCAGCACCGTTATGGGGGCCGGGGAGCTGTTTTTT
CDR3 protein: CASTVMGAGELFF
J gene: TRBJ2-2
clone size: NA
V gene: TRBV6-5
D gene: NA

CDR3 DNA: TGTGCCAGCAGCCCCATCATCGTGGGACTCATAAACAATGAGCAGTTCTTC
CDR3 protein: CASSPIIVGLINNEQFF
J gene: TRBJ2-1
clone size: NA
V gene: TRBV27
D gene: NA

CDR3 DNA: TGTGCCAGCACCCTCCCCGGACTAGCCGAGACCCAGTACTTC
CDR3 protein: CASTLPGLAETQYF
J gene: TRBJ2-5
clone size: NA
V gene: TRBV5-4
D gene: TRBD2

CDR3 DNA: TGTGCCAGCAGTGGTGATCCCGGAACGACTAGCGGGGCGAGGTATGAGCAGTTCTTC
CDR3 protein: CASSGDPGTTSGARYEQFF
J gene: TRBJ2-1
clone size: NA
V gene: TRBV7-2
D gene: TRBD2

CDR3 DNA: TGTGCCAGCAGTTCGGACAGGATGGGTGAAAAACTGTTTTTT
CDR3 protein: CASSSDRMGEKLFF
J gene: TRBJ1-4
clone size: NA
V gene: TRBV27
D gene: TRBD1

CDR3 DNA: TGTGCCAGCAGCCCGGGACAGATGAACACTGAAGCTTTCTTT
CDR3 protein: CASSPGQMNTEAFF
J gene: TRBJ1-1
clone size: NA
V gene: TRBV27
D gene: TRBD1

CDR3 DNA: TGCGCCAGCAGTGGTGGGACAGGGGGCAATGAGCAGTTCTTC
CDR3 protein: CASSGGTGGNEQFF
J gene: TRBJ2-1
clone size: NA
V gene: TRBV10-2
D gene: TRBD1

CDR3 DNA: TGTGCCAGCAGTGAAAGGGGGACGGGAGGGCAGCCCCAGCATTTT
CDR3 protein: CASSERGTGGQPQHF
J gene: TRBJ1-5
clone size: NA
V gene: TRBV6-1
D gene: NA

CDR3 DNA: TGTGCCAGCAGCCAAGCAGACCACACTGAAGCTTTCTTT
CDR3 protein: CASSQADHTEAFF
J gene: TRBJ1-1
clone size: NA
V gene: TRBV14
D gene: NA

CDR3 DNA: TGTGCCAGCAGCGAATACTCGAACACTGAAGCTTTCTTT
CDR3 protein: CASSEYSNTEAFF
J gene: TRBJ1-1
clone size: few
V gene: TRBV6-1
D gene: NA

CDR3 DNA: TGTGCCAGCAGCTTGCGGATAAGGGAGTTCGCGAACACCGGGGAGCTGTTTTTT
CDR3 protein: CASSLRIREFANTGELFF
J gene: TRBJ2-2
clone size: once
V gene: TRBV5-4
D gene: NA